The present entry profiles one T cell receptor beta chain with its context. This clonotype has ten or more counts. Which antigen it targets is not known. The sample holds no much larger clone one base away, and base qualities are not on file. These data come from a study of molecular identifiers for immune sequencing clone quantification (dated by TCRdb to 2016 to 2018). About the full investigation: For a replicate experiment, RNA from roughly 20,000 or 100,000 naive CD8 T cells was divided into five aliquots, of which four were sequenced. The study was a methods study using CD8 T cells to benchmark molecular-identifier clustering-based TCR repertoire sequencing (MIDCIRS) and TCR RNA copy counting. What the work shows at the level of the full study, not this receptor alone: In CMV-specific effector cells, clones with more than 20 RNA copies accounted for over 99% of molecules, whereas in naive cells such clones accounted for under 1%. The naive libraries included spiked-in Jurkat TCR RNA (around 10 copies' worth), and this RNA is not part of the donor repertoire. Highly expanded clone sizes could be underestimated if identical TCR molecules share a barcode. Modeling estimated around 3.2 recovered TCR RNA copies per cell, compared with about 10 by digital PCR, which implies roughly 27% capture efficiency. Even against a background of 850,000 to 1,000,000 naive CD8 T cells, spiked-in Jurkat TCR RNA amounting to a single cell's worth was reported to be detectable. When barcode sub-clustering was not used, chimeric consensus sequences inflated TCR diversity, with chimeras reaching as high as 47%.

Libraries of naive CD8 T cells were built from approximately 20,000 to 980,000 sorted cells, with 10%, 30% or 50% of the purified RNA used. On a BD FACSAria II, naive CD8 T cells were FACS-sorted as CD8+CD4-CCR7+CD45RA+ and collected into RLT Plus buffer. Detection sensitivity was tested by spiking Jurkat RNA equal to over 8 TCR copies' worth into samples containing roughly 19,000-1,000,000 naive CD8 T cells. Enrichment of CD8 T cells was done with RosetteSep CD8+ T Cell Enrichment Cocktail plus Ficoll-Paque, and ACK red cell lysis came afterward. The V end loses 4 bases and the J end loses 5 bases, and a stretch of 11 bases separates them. The CDR3, from cysteine to phenylalanine, totals 14 residues. Only the CDR3 DNA stays, 42 bases, in frame from base 1. Sequences KGHDR (CDR1) and SFDVKD (CDR2) are obtained from the germline V gene. Libraries were built with PCR. Sequencing relied on an Illumina HiSeq 4000. Bulk TCR libraries were generated as previously described, with the TCR primers listed in Table S5 used. Purification of total RNA was performed with the Qiagen AllPrep DNA/RNA kit. Before analysis, reads from multiple sequencing runs of one library were combined. For the original study's pipeline: Reads were retained only if the reads had an exact TCR constant sequence, and the retained reads were trimmed to 150 nt and grouped according to their 12-nt molecular barcodes. Reads in each barcode group were sub-clustered using a 15% Levenshtein threshold, and a quality-weighted consensus sequence was built for each RNA molecule. Non-functional sequences were discarded, and so were lower-count sequences lying one edit away from another sequence. On the basis of fitting two negative binomial distributions, barcode sub-clusters with fewer than 20% of the maximum read count were discarded. TCRdb itself trimmed the public reads at Q25 with fastp, ran MiXCR and retained productive beta chains. Entries are consolidated by CDR3 protein sequence, retaining the most common genes and DNA. These V and J calls are TCRdb output, not the study's own analysis. The sample table holds just under 650,000 distinct CDR3 sequences, of which just under 20% were seen once. The ten largest clones capture roughly 0.85% of the sample.

The rearranged segments are TRBV24-1 and TRBJ2-1; tentative D gene TRBD2, with 5 bases matching. Specimen: naive CD8+ T cells from blood, with Jurkat cell RNA spiked in. The label giving this sample's cell subset or site can be read as: FACS-sorted CD8+CD4-CCR7+CD45RA+ naive T cells. The origin of this receptor is a human donor in good health. Some libraries in this study had Jurkat cell RNA spiked in. The DNA sequence is TGTGCCACCAGTGACACCGGGGTCCACAATGAGCAGTTCTTC. Translated, this gives CATSDTGVHNEQFF.